These T cell receptor beta chains were read from a single sample in a study of blood T cell repertoires in COVID-19. Measured with immunoSEQ multiplex PCR; TCRdb has only the in-frame clones, and not every one. The table records a few hundred thousand clones, roughly nine tenths of them present only once. Specimen: peripheral blood. The receptors were sampled from a woman aged 45-60 years with acute or convalescent COVID-19. Each CDR3 is given with its conserved first and last residue. The D gene is left open where the match is weak. Size tells how often a clone was seen (once, few, many) or the class of an expanded clone, and some rows leave it out.

D | J | V | size | DNA | CDR3
. | TRBJ2-7 | TRBV4-2 | . | TGTGCCAGCAGCCCACGGCTTGGGAGCTCCTACGAGCAGTACTTC | CASSPRLGSSYEQYF
TRBD1 | TRBJ2-5 | TRBV29-1 | . | TGCAGCGTTACTACAGGGGGAGTCGCCCAGTACTTC | CSVTTGGVAQYF
TRBD2 | TRBJ2-1 | TRBV30 | . | TGTGCCTGGAGTAGGAGCGGGGGCTACAATGAGCAGTTCTTC | CAWSRSGGYNEQFF
. | TRBJ2-7 | TRBV19 | . | TGTGCCAGTAGTAAGGTGCTGGGATCGGGACAAAGCTCCTACGAGCAGTACTTC | CASSKVLGSGQSSYEQYF
. | TRBJ1-1 | TRBV6-2/TRBV6-3 | . | TGTGCCAGCAGTTACTCCCGGGTCACGAACACTGAAGCTTTCTTT | CASSYSRVTNTEAFF
. | TRBJ1-5 | TRBV19 | . | TGTGCCAGTAGTTGGCAGGGCAATCAGCCCCAGCATTTT | CASSWQGNQPQHF
TRBD1 | TRBJ1-2 | TRBV19 | . | TGTGCCAGTAGTATAGGGGGAACAGGGGGCGCGAATGGCTACACCTTC | CASSIGGTGGANGYTF
. | TRBJ1-1 | TRBV11-3 | . | TGTGCCAGCAGCTCAGGGAACACTGAAGCTTTCTTT | CASSSGNTEAFF
TRBD1 | TRBJ1-5 | TRBV19 | . | TGTGCCAGTAGTATAGATAAGTGGGACAGACAGCCCCAGCATTTT | CASSIDKWDRQPQHF
TRBD2 | TRBJ2-5 | TRBV5-6 | . | TGTGCCAGCCGGTACTGGGGGGTAGCGGGAGTGGAAGAGACCCAGTACTTC | CASRYWGVAGVEETQYF
TRBD1 | TRBJ1-2 | TRBV5-4 | once | TGTGCCAGCAGTTCCGGACAGGGGGTAATTGGCTACACCTTC | CASSSGQGVIGYTF
. | TRBJ2-5 | TRBV10-1 | . | TGCGCCAGCAGTGATAGTCAGGGTTGGGCGGAGACCCAGTACTTC | CASSDSQGWAETQYF
. | TRBJ1-1 | TRBV30 | . | TGTGCCTGGAGTGTATTGTGGGGCCGGAACACTGAAGCTTTCTTT | CAWSVLWGRNTEAFF
TRBD2 | TRBJ2-3 | TRBV7-2 | . | TGTGCCAGCAGCCCCCTGGGGACTAGCGGGAGGGGGGCAGATACGCAGTATTTT | CASSPLGTSGRGADTQYF
TRBD1 | TRBJ2-1 | TRBV19 | . | TGTGCCAGTAGTATGAGGGACAGGGTTGAGTTCTTC | CASSMRDRVEFF
. | TRBJ2-7 | TRBV28 | . | TGTGCCAGCAGCGGGCAGGGGAAAGTAAGGGAGCAGTACTTC | CASSGQGKVREQYF
TRBD1 | TRBJ2-5 | TRBV6-2/TRBV6-3 | . | TGTGCCAGCAGTCGTGGACAGGGCTGGGTGGAGACCCAGTACTTC | CASSRGQGWVETQYF
. | TRBJ2-3 | TRBV14 | . | TGTGCCAGCAGCCCCCTCGCGGGGACAGATACGCAGTATTTT | CASSPLAGTDTQYF
TRBD1 | TRBJ1-6 | TRBV5-1 | . | TGCGCCAGCAGCCCGGGACAGACCAATTCACCCCTCCACTTT | CASSPGQTNSPLHF
TRBD2 | TRBJ2-2 | TRBV2 | . | TGTGCCAGCAGTCGGACTAGCGGGAGCACCGGGGAGCTGTTTTTT | CASSRTSGSTGELFF
TRBD1 | TRBJ2-7 | TRBV3-1/TRBV3-2 | once | TGTGCCAGCAGCCAAGATACGGGACAGGGAGTGCAGTACTTC | CASSQDTGQGVQYF
. | TRBJ1-2 | TRBV5-1 | . | TGCGCCAGCAGCTTGGAAACAGGGTATTATGGCTACACCTTC | CASSLETGYYGYTF
TRBD2 | TRBJ2-1 | TRBV6-2/TRBV6-3 | . | TGTGCCAGCAGTAGTGGGACTAGGTATGAGCAGTTCTTC | CASSSGTRYEQFF
. | TRBJ1-5 | TRBV12-5 | . | TGTGCTAGTGGTTTAATCGGTTATAGCAATCAGCCCCAGCATTTT | CASGLIGYSNQPQHF
TRBD2 | TRBJ2-1 | TRBV19 | few | TGTGCCAGTAGTATTTTCCCCCGACTAGCGGGAGGGATTTGGAATGAGCAGTTCTTC | CASSIFPRLAGGIWNEQFF
. | TRBJ2-7 | TRBV19 | . | TGTGCCAGTAACCAACAGGGGGGGAATTATGGGCAGTACTTC | CASNQQGGNYGQYF
TRBD2 | TRBJ2-5 | TRBV19 | . | TGTGCCAGTAGTTCTAGCGGGAGGGAGACCCAGTACTTC | CASSSSGRETQYF
TRBD1 | TRBJ1-6 | TRBV6-6 | few | TGTGCCAGCAGCCGAACTGTAGGAGGGGGCCGGAATTCACCCCTCCACTTT | CASSRTVGGGRNSPLHF
TRBD1 | TRBJ1-6 | TRBV2 | . | TGTGCCAGCAGTAAATCACAGGGGCCCCAGGGGTCACCCCTCCACTTT | CASSKSQGPQGSPLHF